The present T cell receptor beta chain was sequenced within a study of blood T cell repertoires in COVID-19. Study background: Italy, Spain and the United States were the sources of the convalescent and acute COVID-19 samples.

As processed by the authors: Using reference gene primer amplification, nucleated cell counts were estimated. TCRdb's table, derived via immunoSEQ multiplex PCR, lists solely in-frame clones and lacks some. V and J calls plus clone size are reproduced from that table; the DNA served to infer D and trimming. The repertoire holds about 110,000 clones, with 82% as singletons. Trimming removed 1 base from V and 5 bases from J; junction bases left unmatched: 5. CDR1 and CDR2 (germline): SGHVS, FQNEAQ. This CDR3 contains 15 residues. This clone occurred once. The genes are TRBV7-8 and TRBJ1-5, with TRBD1 matching 7 bases. This receptor was obtained from a woman between 55 and 75 years old with acute or convalescent COVID-19. The specimen sequenced was peripheral blood. The CDR3 loop reads CASSLGGTAYQPQHF. The CDR3 coding sequence is TGTGCCAGCAGCTTAGGGGGGACAGCCTATCAGCCCCAGCATTTT.